This TCR beta chain was recorded in a study of Ad26.COV2.S vaccination and SARS-CoV-2 variants. Study conclusions and caveats: After vaccination, reports described spike-specific CD8+ and CD4+ T cell responses as showing substantial breadth. Analyses of TCR breadth and depth may have underestimated total T cell responses. Ad26.COV2.S recipients had broader spike-specific TCRs (P = 0.0014).

Profiling relied on immunoSEQ multiplex PCR, and the TCRdb table lists in-frame clones only, not all of them. The table lists around 370,000 clones, about 90% of them singletons. CDR3 length: 15 residues. Trimming removed 3 bases from V and 3 bases from J; junction bases left unmatched: 5. CDR1 LGHNA and CDR2 YNFKEQ come from the germline V gene. In regard to this clone: Its target is not known.

V is TRBV4-2 and J is TRBJ2-3, with 8 nucleotides matching TRBD1. This TCR came from a human donor who had recovered from COVID-19. The starting material was peripheral blood, obtained after recovery from COVID-19. The CDR3 nucleotides read TGTGCCAGCAGCCATGGACAGGGTAATACAGATACGCAGTATTTT. Translated: CASSHGQGNTDTQYF.